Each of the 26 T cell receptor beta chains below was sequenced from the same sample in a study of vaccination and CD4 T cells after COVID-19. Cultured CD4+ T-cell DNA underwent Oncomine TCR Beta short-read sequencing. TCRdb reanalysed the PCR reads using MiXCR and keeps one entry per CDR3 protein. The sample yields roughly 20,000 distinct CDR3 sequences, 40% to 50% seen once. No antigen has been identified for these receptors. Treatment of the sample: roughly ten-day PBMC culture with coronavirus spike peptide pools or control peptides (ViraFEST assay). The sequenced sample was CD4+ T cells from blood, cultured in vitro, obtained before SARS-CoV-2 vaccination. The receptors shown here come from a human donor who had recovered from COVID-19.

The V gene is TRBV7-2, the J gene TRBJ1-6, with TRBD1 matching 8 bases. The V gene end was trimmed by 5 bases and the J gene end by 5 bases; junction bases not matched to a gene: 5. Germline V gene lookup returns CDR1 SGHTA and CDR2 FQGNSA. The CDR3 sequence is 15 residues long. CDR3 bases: TGTGCCAGCAGCCCTGGACAGGGACATAATTCACCCCTCCACTTT. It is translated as CASSPGQGHNSPLHF.

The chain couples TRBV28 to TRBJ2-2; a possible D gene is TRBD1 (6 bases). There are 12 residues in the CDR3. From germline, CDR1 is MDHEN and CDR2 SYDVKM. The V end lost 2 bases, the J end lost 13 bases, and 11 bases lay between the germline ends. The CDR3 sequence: CASSLIQGRLFF. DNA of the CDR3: TGTGCCAGCAGTTTAATCCAGGGGAGGCTGTTTTTT.

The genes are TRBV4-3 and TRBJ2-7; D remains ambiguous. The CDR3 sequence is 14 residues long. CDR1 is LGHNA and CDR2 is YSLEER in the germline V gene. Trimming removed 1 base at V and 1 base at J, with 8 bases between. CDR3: CASSQVLRSYEQYF. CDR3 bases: TGCGCCAGCAGCCAAGTTTTACGGTCCTACGAGCAGTACTTC.

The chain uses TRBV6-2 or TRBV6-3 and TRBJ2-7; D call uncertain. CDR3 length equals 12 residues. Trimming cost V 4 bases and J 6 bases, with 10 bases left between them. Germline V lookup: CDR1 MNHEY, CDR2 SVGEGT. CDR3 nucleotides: TGTGCCAGCAGTTCCCAGGCTCTCGAGCAGTACTTC. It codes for CASSSQALEQYF.

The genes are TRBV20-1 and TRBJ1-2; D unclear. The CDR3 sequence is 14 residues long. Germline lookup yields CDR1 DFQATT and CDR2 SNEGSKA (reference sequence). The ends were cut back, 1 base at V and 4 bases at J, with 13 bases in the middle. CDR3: CSARVPDQSYGYTF. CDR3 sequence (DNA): TGCAGTGCTAGAGTCCCGGACCAGAGCTATGGCTACACCTTC.

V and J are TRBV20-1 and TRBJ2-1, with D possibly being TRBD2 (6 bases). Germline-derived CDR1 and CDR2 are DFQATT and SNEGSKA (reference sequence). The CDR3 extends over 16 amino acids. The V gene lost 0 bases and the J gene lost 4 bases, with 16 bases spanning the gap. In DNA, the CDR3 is TGCAGTGCTAGAGATGGGGCGGGGCGAGCTTACAATGAGCAGTTCTTC. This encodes CSARDGAGRAYNEQFF.

CDR3 sequence: CASSFLPGADTQYF. CDR3 DNA: TGTGCCAGCAGTTTTCTCCCGGGGGCAGATACGCAGTATTTT. This rearrangement joins TRBV27 to TRBJ2-3, with D maybe TRBD2 (6 bases). The CDR3 runs to 14 residues. Germline-derived CDR1 and CDR2 are MNHEY and SMNVEV (reference sequence). Between the trimmed V and J ends, which lost 3 bases and 4 bases, there was a span of 11 bases.

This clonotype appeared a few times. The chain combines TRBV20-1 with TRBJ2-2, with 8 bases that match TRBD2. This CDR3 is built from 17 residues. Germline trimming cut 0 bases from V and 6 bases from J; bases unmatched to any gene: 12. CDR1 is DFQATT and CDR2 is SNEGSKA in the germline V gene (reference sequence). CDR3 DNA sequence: TGCAGTGCTAGAGATAGCTCTGCGTCCGGGGGGGCCGGGGAGCTGTTTTTT. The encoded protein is CSARDSSASGGAGELFF.

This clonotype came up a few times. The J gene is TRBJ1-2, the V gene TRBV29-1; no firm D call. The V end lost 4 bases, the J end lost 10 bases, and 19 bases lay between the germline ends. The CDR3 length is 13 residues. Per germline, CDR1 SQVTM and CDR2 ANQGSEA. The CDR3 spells CSVGSLQHDYYTF. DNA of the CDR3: TGCAGCGTTGGCTCTCTCCAGCACGATTACTACACCTTC.

CDR3 in DNA: TGCAGTGCTGGACAGGGTAATCCGGAATTGAGTGAGCAGTTCTTC. This sequence encodes CSAGQGNPELSEQFF. V and J are TRBV20-1 and TRBJ2-1; 8 positions agree with TRBD1. Germline V gene sequence: CDR1 DFQATT, CDR2 SNEGSKA (reference sequence). V was clipped by 5 bases and J by 9 bases; unmatched bases: 15. The CDR3 is 15 amino acids.

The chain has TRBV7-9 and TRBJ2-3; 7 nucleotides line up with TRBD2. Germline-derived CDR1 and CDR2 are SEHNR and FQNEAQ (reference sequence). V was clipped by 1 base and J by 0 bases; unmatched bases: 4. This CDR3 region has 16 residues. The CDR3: CASSLGLAVSTDTQYF. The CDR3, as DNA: TGTGCCAGCAGCTTAGGTCTAGCGGTTAGCACAGATACGCAGTATTTT.

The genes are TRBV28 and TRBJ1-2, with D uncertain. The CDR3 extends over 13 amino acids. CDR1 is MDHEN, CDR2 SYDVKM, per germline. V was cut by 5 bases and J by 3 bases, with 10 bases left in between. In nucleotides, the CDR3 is TGTGCCAGCAGTGGATGGGGTGACTATGGCTACACCTTC. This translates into CASSGWGDYGYTF.

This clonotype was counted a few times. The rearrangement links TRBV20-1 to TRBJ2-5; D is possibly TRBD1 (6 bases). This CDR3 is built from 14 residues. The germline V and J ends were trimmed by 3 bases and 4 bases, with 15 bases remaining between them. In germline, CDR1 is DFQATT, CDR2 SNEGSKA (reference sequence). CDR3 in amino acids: CSASLRRGGETQYF. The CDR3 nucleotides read TGCAGTGCTAGTCTGCGCAGGGGCGGAGAGACCCAGTACTTC.

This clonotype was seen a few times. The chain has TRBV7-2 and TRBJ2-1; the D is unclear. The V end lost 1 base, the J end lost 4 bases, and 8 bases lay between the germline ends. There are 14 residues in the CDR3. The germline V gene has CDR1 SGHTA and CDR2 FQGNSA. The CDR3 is CASSLDVGYNEQFF. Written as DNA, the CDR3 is TGTGCCAGCAGCTTAGACGTGGGGTACAATGAGCAGTTCTTC.

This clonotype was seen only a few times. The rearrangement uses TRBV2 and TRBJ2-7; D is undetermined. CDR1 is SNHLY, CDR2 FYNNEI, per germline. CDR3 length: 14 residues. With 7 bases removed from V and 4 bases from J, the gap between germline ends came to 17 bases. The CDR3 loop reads CASIAAIRGYEQYF. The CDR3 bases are TGTGCCAGCATCGCCGCGATCCGAGGATACGAGCAGTACTTC.

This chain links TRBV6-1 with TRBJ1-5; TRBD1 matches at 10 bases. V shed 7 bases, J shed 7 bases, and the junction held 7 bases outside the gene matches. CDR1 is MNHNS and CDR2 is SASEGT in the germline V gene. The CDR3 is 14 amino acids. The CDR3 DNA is TGTGCCAGCACCGGGACAGGGGAGAACCAGCCCCAGCATTTT. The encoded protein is CASTGTGENQPQHF.

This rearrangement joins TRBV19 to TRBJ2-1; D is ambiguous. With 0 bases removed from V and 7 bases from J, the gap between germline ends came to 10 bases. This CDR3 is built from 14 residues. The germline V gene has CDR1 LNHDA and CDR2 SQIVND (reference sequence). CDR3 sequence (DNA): TGTGCCAGTAGTATAGAAAAGGTGCAGAATGAGCAGTTCTTC. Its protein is CASSIEKVQNEQFF.

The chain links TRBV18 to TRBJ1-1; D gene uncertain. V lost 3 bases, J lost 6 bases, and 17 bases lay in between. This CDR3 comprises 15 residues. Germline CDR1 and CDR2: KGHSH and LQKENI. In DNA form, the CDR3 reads TGTGCCAGCTCACCTTATTCTTCGCGGGCCGCTGAAGCTTTCTTT. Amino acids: CASSPYSSRAAEAFF.

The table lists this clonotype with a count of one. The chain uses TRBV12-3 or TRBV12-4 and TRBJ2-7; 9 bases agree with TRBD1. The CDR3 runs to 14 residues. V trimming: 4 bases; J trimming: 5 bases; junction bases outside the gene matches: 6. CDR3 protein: CASSWGTGSNEQYF. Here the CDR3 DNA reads TGTGCCAGCAGTTGGGGGACAGGGAGCAACGAGCAGTACTTC.

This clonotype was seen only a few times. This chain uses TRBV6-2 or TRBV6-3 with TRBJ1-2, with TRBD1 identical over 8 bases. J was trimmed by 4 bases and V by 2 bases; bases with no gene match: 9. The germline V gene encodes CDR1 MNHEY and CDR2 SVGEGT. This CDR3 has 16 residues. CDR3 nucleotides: TGTGCCAGCAGTTACGGCGGAACAGGGGGAATCTATGGCTACACCTTC. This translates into CASSYGGTGGIYGYTF.

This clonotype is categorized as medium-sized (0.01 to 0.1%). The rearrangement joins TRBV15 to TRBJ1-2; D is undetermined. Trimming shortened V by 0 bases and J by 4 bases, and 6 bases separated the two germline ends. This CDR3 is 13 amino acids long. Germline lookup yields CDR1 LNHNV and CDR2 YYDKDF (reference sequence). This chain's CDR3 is CATSREQIYGYTF. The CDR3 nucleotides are TGTGCCACCAGCAGAGAACAGATCTATGGCTACACCTTC.

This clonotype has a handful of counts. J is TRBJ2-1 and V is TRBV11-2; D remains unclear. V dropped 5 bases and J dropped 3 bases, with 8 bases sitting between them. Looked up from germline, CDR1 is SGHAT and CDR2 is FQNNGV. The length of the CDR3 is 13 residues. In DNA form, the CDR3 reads TGTGCCAGCAGCCGGGCTGGCTACAATGAGCAGTTCTTC. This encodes CASSRAGYNEQFF.

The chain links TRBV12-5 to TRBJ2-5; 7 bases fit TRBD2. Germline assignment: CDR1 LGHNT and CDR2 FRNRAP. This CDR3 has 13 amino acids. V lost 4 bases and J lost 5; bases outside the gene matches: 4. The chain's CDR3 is CASGSGGGETQYF. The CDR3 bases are TGTGCTAGTGGTTCTGGGGGAGGGGAGACCCAGTACTTC.

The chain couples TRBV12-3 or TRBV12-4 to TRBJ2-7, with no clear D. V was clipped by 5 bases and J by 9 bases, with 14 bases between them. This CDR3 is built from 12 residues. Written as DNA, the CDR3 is TGTGCCAGCAGTGAAGGATCCAACGGGCAGTACTTC. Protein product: CASSEGSNGQYF.

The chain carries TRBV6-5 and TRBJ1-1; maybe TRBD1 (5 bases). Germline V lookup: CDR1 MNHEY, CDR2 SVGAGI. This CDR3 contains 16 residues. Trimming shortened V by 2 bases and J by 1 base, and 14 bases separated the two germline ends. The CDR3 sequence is CASSYEPGGGNTEAFF. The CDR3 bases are TGTGCCAGCAGTTACGAGCCCGGGGGGGGGAACACTGAAGCTTTCTTT.

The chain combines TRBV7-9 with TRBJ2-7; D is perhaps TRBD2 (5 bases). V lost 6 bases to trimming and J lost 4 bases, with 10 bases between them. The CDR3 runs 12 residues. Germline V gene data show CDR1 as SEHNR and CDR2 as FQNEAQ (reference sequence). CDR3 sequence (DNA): TGTGCCAGCAGTGCGACGGGGTACGAGCAGTACTTC. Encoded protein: CASSATGYEQYF.